A single sample gave rise to the 22 T cell receptor beta chains below, sequenced in a study of STAT5B mutations in CD4+ large granular lymphocyte leukemia. The data were produced by immunoSEQ multiplex PCR, yet TCRdb's version contains in-frame clones alone and is incomplete. The repertoire includes about 40,000 clones, approximately 88% of them detected once, and 0.3% to 0.45% sits in the top ten. The sequenced sample was CD4+ T cells from blood buffy coats. The receptors come from a human donor in good health.

The chain recombines TRBV9 with TRBJ2-6; D is possibly TRBD2 (5 bases). V shed 4 bases and J shed 0 bases, with 17 bases lying between them. This CDR3 contains 18 residues. The germline CDR1 and CDR2 sequences are SGDLS and YYNGEE. The CDR3 bases are TGTGCCAGCAGCCCCCAGGCGGTTGGGAGCTCTGGGGCCAACGTCCTGACTTTC. It specifies CASSPQAVGSSGANVLTF.

This clone was found a few times. This sequence joins TRBV7-9 and TRBJ2-2, with a tentative D call TRBD1 (5 bases). The CDR3 is 14 residues long. V was trimmed by 4 bases and J by 1 base, leaving 7 bases between them. Per germline, CDR1 SEHNR and CDR2 FQNEAQ (reference sequence). The CDR3, as DNA: TGTGCCAGCAGCTCAGGGAAGAACACCGGGGAGCTGTTTTTT. Encoded protein: CASSSGKNTGELFF.

This clone was counted between two and nine times. The chain is built from TRBV18 and TRBJ1-2; 8 positions match TRBD1. Germline CDR1 is KGHSH and CDR2 is LQKENI. The CDR3 loop spans 16 amino acids. Trimming cost V 0 bases and J 4 bases; bases outside gene matches: 7. CDR3 amino acids: CASSPPPGTGSYGYTF. CDR3 bases: TGTGCCAGCTCACCACCGCCAGGGACAGGTAGCTATGGCTACACCTTC.

V gene TRBV19 combines with J gene TRBJ1-1; D ambiguous. Germline lookup yields CDR1 LNHDA and CDR2 SQIVND (reference sequence). The CDR3 runs 18 residues. V dropped 6 bases and J dropped 0 bases, with 23 bases sitting between them. The CDR3 loop reads CASSPPSPLEGMNTEAFF. The CDR3, as DNA: TGTGCCAGTAGCCCACCCAGCCCCCTGGAGGGTATGAACACTGAAGCTTTCTTT.

The chain joins TRBV25-1 to TRBJ1-5, with D possibly being TRBD1 (5 bases). Trimming removed 2 bases at V and 0 bases at J, with 8 bases between. The CDR3 length is 15 residues. CDR1 is MGHDK, CDR2 SYGVNS, per germline. The CDR3 sequence is CASSEGTDSNQPQHF. CDR3 nucleotide sequence: TGTGCCAGCAGTGAAGGGACGGATAGCAATCAGCCCCAGCATTTT.

The chain has TRBV19 and TRBJ1-1; the match to TRBD1 covers 9 bases. There are 16 residues in the CDR3. The germline V gene has CDR1 LNHDA and CDR2 SQIVND (reference sequence). Trimming took 5 bases from V and 4 from J; bases not matched to a gene: 11. The CDR3 loop is CASSPETGGEGTEAFF. DNA for the CDR3: TGTGCCAGTAGTCCTGAGACAGGGGGAGAGGGCACTGAAGCTTTCTTT.

The chain is built from TRBV19 and TRBJ2-7, with TRBD1 identical over 8 bases. Germline lookup yields CDR1 LNHDA and CDR2 SQIVND (reference sequence). CDR3 length equals 17 residues. Germline trimming cut 2 bases from V and 1 base from J; bases unmatched to any gene: 10. The CDR3, as DNA: TGTGCCAGTAGTATATTGCCAGGGGGCGCCAGGTCCTACGAGCAGTACTTC. Its protein is CASSILPGGARSYEQYF.

The J gene is TRBJ2-7, the V gene TRBV5-8; 7 nucleotides match TRBD2. V lost 1 base to trimming and J lost 7 bases; unmatched junction nucleotides: 14. The CDR3 length is 16 residues. From germline, CDR1 is SGHTS and CDR2 YDEGEE. CDR3 nucleotide sequence: TGTGCCAGCAGCTTGCGAGTCGCGACTAGCCGAGCTGAGCAGTACTTC. This translates into CASSLRVATSRAEQYF.

The chain couples TRBV28 to TRBJ2-1, with D hard to call. This CDR3 spans 15 amino acids. Trimming left V 1 base short and J 7 bases short, with 14 bases between. Germline assignment: CDR1 MDHEN and CDR2 SYDVKM. The CDR3 region is CASSLYVQQQNEQFF. The CDR3, as DNA: TGTGCCAGCAGTTTATACGTACAGCAACAAAATGAGCAGTTCTTC.

In DNA form, the CDR3 reads TGTGCCAGTAGTATTGGGGGACTAGCGGGCGTCCGGGAGACCCAGTACTTC. This gives the protein CASSIGGLAGVRETQYF. The chain combines TRBV19 with TRBJ2-5, with 12 nucleotides matching TRBD2. This CDR3 contains 17 residues. Germline CDR1 reads LNHDA; CDR2 reads SQIVND (reference sequence). Losses at the gene ends were 3 bases for V and 5 bases for J; bases not matched to a gene: 10.

The chain carries TRBV30 and TRBJ2-7; D unresolved. Trimming took 2 bases from V and 8 from J, leaving 13 bases between them. The CDR3 is 12 residues long. Germline V gene sequence: CDR1 GTSNPN, CDR2 SVGIG (reference sequence). The CDR3 sequence is CAWSRTGRKQYF. As DNA, the CDR3 is TGTGCCTGGAGTAGAACTGGCAGGAAGCAGTACTTC. The entire variable domain, with the rest obtained from reference TRBV30 and TRBJ2-7, is as follows: SQTIHQWPATLVQPVGSPLSLECTVEGTSNPNLYWYRQAAGRGLQLLFYSVGIGQISSEVPQNLSASRPQDRQFILSSKKLLLSDSGFYLCAWSRTGRKQYFGPGTRLTVT.

The chain couples TRBV6-6 to TRBJ1-4, with D uncertain. Deletions cut 5 bases from V and 5 bases from J, with 9 bases between. The CDR3 covers 13 residues. Germline V gene lookup returns CDR1 MNHNY and CDR2 SVGAGI (reference sequence). The CDR3: CASSQPPNEKLFF. The DNA for the CDR3 is TGTGCCAGCAGTCAGCCTCCAAATGAAAAACTGTTTTTT.

The rearrangement links TRBV18 to TRBJ2-5; D gene ambiguous. This CDR3 region has 16 residues. V was pared by 8 bases and J by 5 bases, with 24 bases between. The germline gives CDR1 KGHSH, CDR2 LQKENI. CDR3 loop: CASHPANFQVGETQYF. CDR3 nucleotide sequence: TGTGCCAGCCACCCCGCGAACTTTCAAGTTGGGGAGACCCAGTACTTC.

The chain has TRBV4-1 and TRBJ1-6, with D tentatively TRBD1 (6 bases). The CDR3 extends over 14 amino acids. V was cut by 5 bases and J by 7 bases, with 12 bases left in between. Looked up from germline, CDR1 is MGHRA and CDR2 is YSYEKL. DNA of the CDR3: TGCGCCAGCAGCTTGCAGGGGTGGAATTCACCCCTCCACTTT. Amino acid sequence: CASSLQGWNSPLHF.

J is TRBJ1-5 and V is TRBV7-8, with a weak D call TRBD1 (5 bases). Trimming took off 3 bases at V and 5 bases at J, with 8 bases between the two ends. The CDR3 sequence is 13 residues long. Germline V lookup: CDR1 SGHVS, CDR2 FQNEAQ. The CDR3 nucleotides read TGTGCCAGCAGCTTGGGGACCCATCAGCCCCAGCATTTT. This translates into CASSLGTHQPQHF.

This chain joins TRBV6-5 and TRBJ1-5; a weak D match, TRBD1 (6 bases). CDR3 length equals 14 residues. The germline V gene has CDR1 MNHEY and CDR2 SVGAGI. Trimming pared 5 bases from V and 9 bases from J, leaving 17 bases between. This CDR3 reads CASSPAGASRPQHF. The DNA for the CDR3 is TGTGCCAGCAGTCCAGCAGGGGCCTCCCGGCCCCAGCATTTT.

This sequence joins TRBV19 and TRBJ1-1, with D hard to call. This CDR3 has 14 residues. Germline CDR1 is LNHDA and CDR2 is SQIVND (reference sequence). V lost 7 bases, J lost 0 bases, and 12 bases lay in between. The CDR3 protein is CASTPQYLNTEAFF. CDR3 nucleotide sequence: TGTGCCAGTACCCCACAGTATTTGAACACTGAAGCTTTCTTT.

The V gene is TRBV27, the J gene TRBJ2-7, with D perhaps matching TRBD2 (5 bases). Germline V gives CDR1 MNHEY, CDR2 SMNVEV (reference sequence). Trimming took 3 bases from V and 3 from J, leaving 15 bases between them. There are 15 residues in the CDR3. This chain's CDR3 is CASSLKRGMNYEQYF. The CDR3 nucleotides are TGTGCCAGCAGTTTGAAGCGAGGGATGAACTACGAGCAGTACTTC.

This rearrangement joins TRBV7-6 to TRBJ2-1; a weak D match, TRBD1 (7 bases). The CDR3 loop spans 12 amino acids. Between the trimmed V and J ends, which lost 8 bases and 7 bases, there was a span of 12 bases. Germline CDR1 SGHVS, CDR2 FNYEAQ. The CDR3 region is CASGRGRNEQFF. The CDR3 coding sequence is TGTGCCAGCGGCAGGGGGAGGAATGAGCAGTTCTTC.

The V call is TRBV6-5, the J call TRBJ2-5; D remains unclear. The CDR3 extends over 15 amino acids. The V and J ends lost 2 bases and 1 base respectively, with 11 bases between them. Germline V gene lookup returns CDR1 MNHEY and CDR2 SVGAGI. The CDR3 loop is CASSYGEQFQETQYF. In DNA, the CDR3 is TGTGCCAGCAGTTACGGGGAACAATTCCAAGAGACCCAGTACTTC.

The chain joins TRBV5-1 to TRBJ1-4, with D perhaps TRBD1 (6 bases). The CDR3 runs 14 residues. V gave up 6 bases and J gave up 5 bases, with 14 bases separating them. Germline V gene data show CDR1 as SGHRS and CDR2 as YFSETQ. The CDR3 loop reads CASTPGGSNEKLFF. The DNA for the CDR3 is TGCGCCAGCACCCCCGGGGGCTCCAATGAAAAACTGTTTTTT. The full variable domain, completed using reference TRBV5-1 and TRBJ1-4, is KAGVTQTPRYLIKTRGQQVTLSCSPISGHRSVSWYQQTPGQGLQFLFEYFSETQRNKGNFPGRFSGRQFSNSRSEMNVSTLELGDSALYLCASTPGGSNEKLFFGSGTQLSVL.

The chain employs TRBV11-2 and TRBJ1-6; TRBD1 aligns across 9 bases. V was pared by 5 bases and J by 9 bases, with 8 bases of the junction left unmatched. This CDR3 has 15 residues. In germline, CDR1 is SGHAT, CDR2 FQNNGV. For the CDR3, the DNA is TGTGCCAGCAGCCCAACCGGGACAGGGCGTTCACCCCTCCACTTT. Its translation: CASSPTGTGRSPLHF.